These T cell receptor beta chains were read from a single sample in a study of T cells in Graves' hyperthyroidism and ophthalmopathy. MiXCR was run by TCRdb on the multiplex PCR reads, yielding one entry per CDR3 protein. The data show 300,000 to 350,000 distinct CDR3 sequences, around a sixth seen once. Sequenced: blood. These receptors were taken from a man younger than 40 with Graves' hyperthyroidism. CDR3s leave out the opening cysteine and the closing phenylalanine or tryptophan.

TRBJ2-5,TRBV7-2,11,ASSMQGTETQY
TRBJ2-5,TRBV9,11,ASSVASVGAQY
TRBJ1-1,TRBV6-5,11,ASSYEGRTEAF
TRBJ2-5,TRBV19,13,ASSISSERGETQY
TRBJ1-5,TRBV10-2,12,ASSESDTNQPQH
TRBJ2-7,TRBV12-3/TRBV12-4,10,ATGAGVYEQY
TRBJ2-3,TRBV20-1,16,SARDLRLAGGSADTQY
TRBJ2-3,TRBV6-5,13,ASSYSDGYTDTQY
TRBJ2-1,TRBV6-1,10,ASGSAYNEQF
TRBJ2-5,TRBV7-2,14,ASSLGSPGPQETQY
TRBJ1-1,TRBV3-1,8,ASGDTEAF
TRBJ2-7,TRBV28,11,ASSVGDGYEQY
TRBJ1-3,TRBV30,10,AWSASGNTIY
TRBJ2-2,TRBV5-1,14,ASSFSGQGNTGELF
TRBJ2-2,TRBV19,13,ASSSGMRGNVRLF
TRBJ2-7,TRBV6-1,14,ASRVKGRGLRYEQY
TRBJ2-5,TRBV5-1,11,ASSWDIQETQY
TRBJ1-2,TRBV6-1,9,ASRSSGSHT
TRBJ2-3,TRBV5-5,11,ASSLKGADTQY
TRBJ2-2,TRBV28,11,ATTTTNTGELF
TRBJ1-5,TRBV18,11,ASSINSNQPQH
TRBJ2-4,TRBV12-3/TRBV12-4,10,ASSLQRGIQY
TRBJ2-7,TRBV27,16,ASSIPGTTTLRTYEQY